The 9 T cell receptor beta chains below all came from one sample that was sequenced in a study of blood T cell repertoires in COVID-19. The method was immunoSEQ multiplex PCR; TCRdb's version includes in-frame clones alone and lacks a portion of them. This table has around 270,000 clones, approximately 90% appearing once. Sequencing was performed on peripheral blood. These receptors were collected from a man aged 40-49 years with acute or convalescent COVID-19.

The genes are TRBV19 and TRBJ2-3, with a possible D match to TRBD2 (6 bases). CDR1 is LNHDA, CDR2 SQIVND, per germline (reference sequence). Trimming stripped 3 bases from V and 6 bases from J, with 10 bases between. This CDR3 contains 13 residues. The CDR3 DNA is TGTGCCAGTAGTATCGAAGGAGGGGATACGCAGTATTTT. Its translation: CASSIEGGDTQYF. The full variable domain, rest sourced from reference TRBV19 and TRBJ2-3, is DGGITQSPKYLFRKEGQNVTLSCEQNLNHDAMYWYRQDPGQGLRLIYYSQIVNDFQKGDIAEGYSVSREKKESFPLTVTSAQKNPTAFYLCASSIEGGDTQYFGPGTRLTVL.

The rearrangement uses TRBV20-1 and TRBJ1-2, with a tentative D call TRBD1 (5 bases). Germline loops: CDR1 DFQATT, CDR2 SNEGSKA (reference sequence). Trimming pared 5 bases from V and 6 bases from J, leaving 10 bases between. The CDR3 extends over 11 amino acids. CDR3 amino acids: CSASQDNGYTF. The CDR3 DNA is TGCAGTGCTTCACAGGATAATGGCTACACCTTC.

The chain couples TRBV6-5 to TRBJ2-3; 9 positions agree with TRBD1. This CDR3 has 16 amino acids. J gave up 1 base and V 2 bases, and 4 bases lay outside the gene matches. Germline V gives CDR1 MNHEY, CDR2 SVGAGI. The CDR3, as DNA: TGTGCCAGCAGTTACCGGGGACAGGGAGGCACAGATACGCAGTATTTT. As protein: CASSYRGQGGTDTQYF.

The genes are TRBV15 and TRBJ2-7; perhaps TRBD1 as D (5 bases). V was cut by 0 bases and J by 5 bases, with 11 bases left in between. The CDR3 consists of 14 residues. Germline-derived CDR1 and CDR2 are LNHNV and YYDKDF (reference sequence). The DNA for the CDR3 is TGTGCCACCAGCAGAGATCGACAGAGTGACGAGCAGTACTTC. It specifies CATSRDRQSDEQYF.

This clone appeared a single time. The chain employs TRBV7-2 and TRBJ2-3; 10 nucleotides agree with TRBD2. V lost 5 bases and J lost 2; bases outside the gene matches: 7. The CDR3 runs to 16 residues. Germline V gene lookup returns CDR1 SGHTA and CDR2 FQGNSA. The CDR3: CASSNKRGGTTDTQYF. As DNA, the CDR3 is TGTGCCAGCAGCAACAAGCGGGGGGGTACCACAGATACGCAGTATTTT.

The chain recombines TRBV6-6 with TRBJ1-5; D gene uncertain. This CDR3 has 13 amino acids. The germline V gene has CDR1 MNHNY and CDR2 SVGAGI (reference sequence). V dropped 7 bases and J dropped 6 bases, with 13 bases sitting between them. In DNA form, the CDR3 reads TGTGCCAGCACCCAGGAGGAGGGTCAGCCCCAGCATTTT. Encoded protein: CASTQEEGQPQHF.

This clone has just one count. This chain links TRBV10-3 with TRBJ2-1, with a weak D call TRBD1 (5 bases). The CDR3 loop spans 16 amino acids. Germline-derived CDR1 and CDR2 are ENHRY and SYGVKD. With 3 bases removed from V and 0 bases from J, the gap between germline ends came to 12 bases. The CDR3 protein is CAISEGGASSYNEQFF. The CDR3 nucleotides are TGTGCCATCAGTGAAGGTGGGGCCAGCTCCTACAATGAGCAGTTCTTC.

The rearrangement links TRBV5-6 to TRBJ1-1; TRBD1 aligns across 8 bases. Per germline, CDR1 SGHDT and CDR2 YYEEEE. After removal of 4 bases from V and 7 bases from J, the junction contained 21 bases not matched to a gene. This CDR3 contains 18 residues. CDR3 region: CASSSLLQGATLRGEAFF. Written as DNA, the CDR3 is TGTGCCAGCAGCAGTTTATTGCAGGGGGCGACTTTGAGGGGTGAAGCTTTCTTT.

The chain uses TRBV5-6 and TRBJ1-1, with D possibly TRBD1 on 6 matching bases. This CDR3 is built from 15 residues. The V end lost 1 base, the J end lost 0 bases, and 10 bases lay between the germline ends. Germline CDR1 reads SGHDT; CDR2 reads YYEEEE. The chain's CDR3 is CASSLPGTLNTEAFF. The CDR3, as DNA: TGTGCCAGCAGCTTGCCCGGGACACTGAACACTGAAGCTTTCTTT. Supplemented by reference TRBV5-6 and TRBJ1-1, the full variable domain reads DAGVTQSPTHLIKTRGQQVTLRCSPKSGHDTVSWYQQALGQGPQFIFQYYEEEERQRGNFPDRFSGHQFPNYSSELNVNALLLGDSALYLCASSLPGTLNTEAFFGQGTRLTVV.